This TCR beta chain was captured by sequencing in a study of blood T cell repertoires in COVID-19. For the study at large: COVID-19 samples collected from the United States, Italy and Spain covered acute and convalescent phases. The analysed material was cDNA or gDNA that came from T cells, B-cell-depleted T cells, or PBMCs.

TCRdb's table, derived via immunoSEQ multiplex PCR, lists solely in-frame clones and lacks some. Here the sample spans hundreds of thousands of clones, approximately 86% being singletons. Germline V gene lookup returns CDR1 MNHNY and CDR2 SVGAGI (reference sequence). This CDR3 region has 17 residues. Losses at the gene ends were 7 bases for V and 2 bases for J; bases not matched to a gene: 16. The TCR comes from a man between 60 and 70 years old with acute or convalescent COVID-19. This chain connects TRBV6-6 to TRBJ1-2; 7 bases match TRBD1. Input material: peripheral blood. CDR3 coding DNA: TGTGCCAGCATTCGCCAGGGACAGAGCCTACTAAACTATGGCTACACCTTC. Protein: CASIRQGQSLLNYGYTF.